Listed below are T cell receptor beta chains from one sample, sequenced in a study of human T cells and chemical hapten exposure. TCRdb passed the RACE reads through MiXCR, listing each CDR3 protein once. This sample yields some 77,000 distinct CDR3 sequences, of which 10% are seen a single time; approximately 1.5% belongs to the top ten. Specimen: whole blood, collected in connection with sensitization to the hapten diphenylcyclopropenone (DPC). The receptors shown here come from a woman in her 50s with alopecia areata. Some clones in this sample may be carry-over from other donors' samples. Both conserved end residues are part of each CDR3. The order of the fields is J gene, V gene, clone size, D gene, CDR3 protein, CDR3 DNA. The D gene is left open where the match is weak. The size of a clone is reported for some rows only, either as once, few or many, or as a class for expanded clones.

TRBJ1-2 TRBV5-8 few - CASRTEGGYGYTF TGTGCCAGCAGGACTGAAGGAGGCTATGGCTACACCTTC
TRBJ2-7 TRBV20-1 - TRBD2 CSARATHSGSVQYF TGCAGTGCTAGGGCGACTCACAGCGGGAGTGTACAGTACTTC
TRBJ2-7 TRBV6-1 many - CASSGDGQKQYF TGTGCCAGCAGTGGGGACGGCCAGAAGCAGTACTTC
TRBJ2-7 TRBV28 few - CASSAPRRSSYEQYF TGTGCCAGCAGTGCGCCCCGCCGATCGTCCTACGAGCAGTACTTC
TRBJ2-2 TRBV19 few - CASTQGFVSGELFF TGTGCCAGTACCCAGGGGTTCGTTTCCGGGGAGCTGTTTTTT
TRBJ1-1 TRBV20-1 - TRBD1 CSAGGTANTEAFF TGCAGTGCTGGGGGGACAGCGAACACTGAAGCTTTCTTT
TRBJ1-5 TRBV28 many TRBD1 CASMRAGGFGQPQHF TGTGCCAGCATGCGGGCAGGGGGCTTCGGTCAGCCCCAGCATTTT
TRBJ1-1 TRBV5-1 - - CASSLVVGEKGTEAFF TGCGCCAGCAGCTTGGTGGTGGGGGAGAAAGGCACTGAAGCTTTCTTT
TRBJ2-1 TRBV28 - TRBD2 CASSPVAGVGYNEQFF TGTGCCAGCAGTCCCGTGGCGGGAGTGGGGTACAATGAGCAGTTCTTC
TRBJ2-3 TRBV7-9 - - CASSVPSTDTQYF TGTGCCAGCAGCGTCCCTAGCACAGATACGCAGTATTTT
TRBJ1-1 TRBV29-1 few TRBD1 CSVWDRAGTEAFF TGCAGCGTCTGGGACAGGGCTGGAACTGAAGCTTTCTTT
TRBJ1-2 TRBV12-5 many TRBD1 CASGPRDSLSYGYTF TGTGCTAGTGGTCCTAGGGACAGCCTGAGCTATGGCTACACCTTC
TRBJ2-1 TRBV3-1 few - CASSQDTGEGNEQFF TGTGCCAGCAGCCAAGATACCGGCGAGGGGAATGAGCAGTTCTTC
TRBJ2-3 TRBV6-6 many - CASSPLGSRTDTQYF TGTGCCAGCAGCCCCTTGGGGTCCCGCACAGATACGCAGTATTTT
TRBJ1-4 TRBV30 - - CAWSDDEKLFF TGTGCCTGGAGTGACGACGAAAAACTGTTTTTT
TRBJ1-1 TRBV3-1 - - CASSQVRGEAFF TGTGCCAGCAGCCAAGTAAGGGGAGAAGCTTTCTTT
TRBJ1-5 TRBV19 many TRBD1 CASSIRRGRQPQHF TGTGCCAGTAGTATCCGGAGGGGGCGACAGCCCCAGCATTTT
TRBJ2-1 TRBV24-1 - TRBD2 CATSVAGGPINEQFF TGTGCCACCAGTGTTGCGGGAGGGCCAATCAATGAGCAGTTCTTC
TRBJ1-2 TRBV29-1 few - CSVESGWAGINYGYTF TGCAGCGTTGAATCAGGGTGGGCAGGTATCAACTATGGCTACACCTTC
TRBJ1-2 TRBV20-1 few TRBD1 CSAGQGARMNGYTF TGCAGTGCTGGACAGGGGGCCCGGATGAATGGCTACACCTTC
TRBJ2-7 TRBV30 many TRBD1 CAWRGQGIAYEQYF TGTGCCTGGAGGGGACAGGGAATTGCCTACGAGCAGTACTTC
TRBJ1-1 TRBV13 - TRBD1 CASSSLKGANTEAFF TGTGCCAGCAGCTCCTTAAAGGGGGCGAACACTGAAGCTTTCTTT
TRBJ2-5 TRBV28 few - CATSGVQETQYF TGTGCCACCTCGGGCGTTCAAGAGACCCAGTACTTC
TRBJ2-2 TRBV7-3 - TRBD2 CASSPSGGTGELFF TGTGCCAGCAGCCCTAGCGGCGGGACCGGGGAGCTGTTTTTT
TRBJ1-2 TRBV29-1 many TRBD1 CSVEGTGAYGYTF TGCAGCGTTGAAGGGACAGGGGCCTATGGCTACACCTTC
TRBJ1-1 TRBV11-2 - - CASSLAAGENTEAFF TGTGCCAGCAGCTTAGCGGCAGGGGAGAACACTGAAGCTTTCTTT
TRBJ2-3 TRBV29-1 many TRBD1 CSAKPGGTVGDTQYF TGCAGCGCCAAACCAGGGGGAACGGTCGGAGATACGCAGTATTTT
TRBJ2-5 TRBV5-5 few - CASSQGPRETQYF TGTGCCAGCAGCCAAGGACCCAGAGAGACCCAGTACTTC
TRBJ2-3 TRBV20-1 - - CSARSGFPTDTQYF TGCAGTGCCCGCAGCGGTTTCCCCACAGATACGCAGTATTTT
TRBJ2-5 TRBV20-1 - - CSAGQGTQETQYF TGCAGTGCTGGGCAGGGGACTCAAGAGACCCAGTACTTC
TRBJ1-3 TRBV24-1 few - CATGNRDGNTIYF TGTGCCACCGGGAACAGGGACGGAAACACCATATATTTT
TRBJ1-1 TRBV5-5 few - CASSSLTGIEAFF TGTGCCAGCAGTTCCCTGACAGGCATTGAAGCTTTCTTT
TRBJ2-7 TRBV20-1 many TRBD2 CSARDLTSGRQEQYF TGCAGTGCTAGAGATCTAACTAGCGGGAGACAGGAGCAGTACTTC
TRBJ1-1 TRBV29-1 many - CSARQGSTEAFF TGCAGCGCCCGCCAGGGAAGCACTGAAGCTTTCTTT
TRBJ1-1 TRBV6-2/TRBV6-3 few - CASSSRQNTEAFF TGTGCCAGCAGCTCCCGACAGAACACTGAAGCTTTCTTT
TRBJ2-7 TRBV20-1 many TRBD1 CSASSRQGSYEQYF TGCAGTGCTAGCTCCCGACAGGGCTCCTACGAGCAGTACTTC
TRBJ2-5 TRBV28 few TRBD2 CASSDSGRQETQYF TGTGCCAGCAGTGATAGCGGGAGACAAGAGACCCAGTACTTC
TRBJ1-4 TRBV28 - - CASSTGHNEKLFF TGTGCCAGCAGTACAGGGCATAATGAAAAACTGTTTTTT
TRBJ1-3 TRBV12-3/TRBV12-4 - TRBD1 CASRRTGGARSGNTIYF TGTGCCAGCAGGAGGACAGGGGGTGCTCGCTCTGGAAACACCATATATTTT
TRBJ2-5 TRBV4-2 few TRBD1 CASSQEDRGPETQYF TGTGCCAGCAGCCAAGAGGACAGGGGACCAGAGACCCAGTACTTC
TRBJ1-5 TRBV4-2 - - CASSQGEVNQPQHF TGTGCCAGCAGCCAAGGGGAGGTAAATCAGCCCCAGCATTTT
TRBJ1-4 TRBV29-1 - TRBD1 CSVERDRGEKLFF TGCAGCGTTGAAAGGGACAGGGGTGAAAAACTGTTTTTT
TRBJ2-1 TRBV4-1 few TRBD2 CASKLAGGSYNEQFF TGCGCCAGCAAATTAGCGGGGGGCTCCTACAATGAGCAGTTCTTC
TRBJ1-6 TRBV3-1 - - CASSRWDMEGSPLHF TGTGCCAGCAGCCGATGGGACATGGAGGGTTCACCCCTCCACTTT
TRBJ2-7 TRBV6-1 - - CASSEAGTSYEQYF TGTGCCAGCAGTGAAGCCGGAACCTCCTACGAGCAGTACTTC
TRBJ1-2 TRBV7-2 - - CASSLHGGANGYTF TGTGCCAGCAGCTTGCATGGAGGGGCTAATGGCTACACCTTC
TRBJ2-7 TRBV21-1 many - CASSKEGPGLAHEQYF TGTGCCAGCAGCAAAGAAGGTCCTGGACTAGCCCACGAGCAGTACTTC
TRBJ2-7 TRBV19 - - CASSSAGSSYEQYF TGTGCCAGTAGTTCGGCAGGCAGCTCCTACGAGCAGTACTTC
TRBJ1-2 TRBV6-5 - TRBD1 CASSFGTGGYTF TGTGCCAGCAGTTTCGGGACAGGGGGCTACACCTTC
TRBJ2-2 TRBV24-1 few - CATSDFLYGELFF TGTGCCACCAGTGATTTTCTATACGGGGAGCTGTTTTTT
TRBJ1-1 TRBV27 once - CASSLGGFYTEAFF TGTGCCAGCAGTTTGGGGGGCTTCTACACTGAAGCTTTCTTT